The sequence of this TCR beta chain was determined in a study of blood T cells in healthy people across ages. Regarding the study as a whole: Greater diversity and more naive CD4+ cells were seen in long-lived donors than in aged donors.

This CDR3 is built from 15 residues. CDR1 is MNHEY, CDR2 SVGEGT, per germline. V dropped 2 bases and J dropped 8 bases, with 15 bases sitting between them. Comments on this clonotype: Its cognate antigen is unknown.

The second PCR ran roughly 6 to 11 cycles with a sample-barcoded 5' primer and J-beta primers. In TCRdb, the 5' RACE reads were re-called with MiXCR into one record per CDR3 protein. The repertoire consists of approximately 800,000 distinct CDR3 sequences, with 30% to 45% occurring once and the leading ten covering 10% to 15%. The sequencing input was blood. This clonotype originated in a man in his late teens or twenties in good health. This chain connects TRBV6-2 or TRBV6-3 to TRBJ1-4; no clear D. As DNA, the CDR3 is TGTGCCAGCAGTTACGTCGGGGAGGAAAGAGAAAAACTGTTTTTT. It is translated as CASSYVGEEREKLFF.